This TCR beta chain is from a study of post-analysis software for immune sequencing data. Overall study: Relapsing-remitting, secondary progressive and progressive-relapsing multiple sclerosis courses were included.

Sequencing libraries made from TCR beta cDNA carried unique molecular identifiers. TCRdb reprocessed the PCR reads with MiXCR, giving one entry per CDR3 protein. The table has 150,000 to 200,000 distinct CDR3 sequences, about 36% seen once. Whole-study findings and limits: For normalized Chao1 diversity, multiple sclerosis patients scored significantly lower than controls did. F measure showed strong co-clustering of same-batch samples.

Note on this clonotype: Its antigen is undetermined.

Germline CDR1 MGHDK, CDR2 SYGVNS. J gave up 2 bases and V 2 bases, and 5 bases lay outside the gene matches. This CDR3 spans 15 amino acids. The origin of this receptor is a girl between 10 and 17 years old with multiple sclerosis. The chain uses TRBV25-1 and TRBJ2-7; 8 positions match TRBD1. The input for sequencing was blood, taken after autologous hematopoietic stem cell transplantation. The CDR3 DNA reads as TGTGCCAGCAGTGAACCCGGGACAGGCACCTACGAGCAGTACTTC. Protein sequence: CASSEPGTGTYEQYF.